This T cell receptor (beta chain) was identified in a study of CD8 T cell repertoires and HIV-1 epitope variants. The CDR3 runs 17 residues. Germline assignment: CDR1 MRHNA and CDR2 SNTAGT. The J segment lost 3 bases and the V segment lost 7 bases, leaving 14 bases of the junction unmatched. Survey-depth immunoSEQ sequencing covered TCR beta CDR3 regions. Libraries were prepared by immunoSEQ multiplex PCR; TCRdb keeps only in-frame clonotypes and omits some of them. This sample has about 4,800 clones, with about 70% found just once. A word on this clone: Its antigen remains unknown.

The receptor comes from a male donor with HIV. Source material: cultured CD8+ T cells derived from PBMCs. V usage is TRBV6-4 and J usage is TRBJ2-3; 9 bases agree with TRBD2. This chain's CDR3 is CASIPRSRGGTTDTQYF. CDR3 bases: TGTGCCAGCATCCCTCGCTCGCGGGGGGGTACGACAGATACGCAGTATTTT.